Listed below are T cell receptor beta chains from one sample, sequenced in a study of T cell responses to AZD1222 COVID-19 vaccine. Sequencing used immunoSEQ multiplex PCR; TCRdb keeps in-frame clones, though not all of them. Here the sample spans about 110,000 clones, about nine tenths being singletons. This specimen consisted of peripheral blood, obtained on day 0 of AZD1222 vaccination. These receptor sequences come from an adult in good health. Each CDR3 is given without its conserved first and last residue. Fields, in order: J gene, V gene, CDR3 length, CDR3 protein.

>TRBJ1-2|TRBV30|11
AWSVQGHYGYT
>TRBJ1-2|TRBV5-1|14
ASSPMTGGTSYGYT
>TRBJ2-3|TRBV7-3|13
ASSLSPRTSNTQY
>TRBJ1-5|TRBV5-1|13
ASSLMGRSNQPQH
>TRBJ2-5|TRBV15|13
ATSRDIVYQETQY
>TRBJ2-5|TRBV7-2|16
ASSPPPGTSGISETQY
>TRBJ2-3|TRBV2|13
ASSPSGQGTDTQY
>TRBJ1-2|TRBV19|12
ASSPRRSSYGYT
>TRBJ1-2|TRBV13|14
ASGLQGRASNYGYT
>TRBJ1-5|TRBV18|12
ASSIRQSDQPQH
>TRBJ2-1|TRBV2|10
ASTRAGNEQF
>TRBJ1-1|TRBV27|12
ASSLNGMNTEAF
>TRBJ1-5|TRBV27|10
ASSLGGQPQH
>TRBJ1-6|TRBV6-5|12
ASGRQESNSPLH
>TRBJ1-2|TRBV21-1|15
ASSKGLGTAKNYGYT
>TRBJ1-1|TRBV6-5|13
ASRPTSPLNTEAF
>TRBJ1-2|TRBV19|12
ASSSTGVDYGYT
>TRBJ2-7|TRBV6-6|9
ASSPSYEQY
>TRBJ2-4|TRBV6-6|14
ASSQERLAGLNIQY
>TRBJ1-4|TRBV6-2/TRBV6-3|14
ASSYGPGQGEEKLF
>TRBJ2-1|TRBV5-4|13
ASSPTGSGYNEQF
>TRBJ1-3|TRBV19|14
ASSIVGQSSGNTIY
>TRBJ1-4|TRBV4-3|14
ASSQDWVSHNEKLF
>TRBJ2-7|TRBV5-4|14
ASSLGVAVGSYEQY
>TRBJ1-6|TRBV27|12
ASSRTKLNSPLH
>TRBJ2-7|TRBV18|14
ASSPPAGQGTYEQY
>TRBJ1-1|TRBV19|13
ASKNHRGRGTEAF
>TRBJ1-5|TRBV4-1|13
ASSQDKGWGQPQH
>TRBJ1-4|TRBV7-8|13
ASSPQGISSEKLF
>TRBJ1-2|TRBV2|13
ASSELGQGNSGYT
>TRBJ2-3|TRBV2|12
ASRDGPPTDTQY
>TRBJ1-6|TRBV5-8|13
ASSFRAGYNSPLH
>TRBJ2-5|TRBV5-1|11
ASSLVGGETQY
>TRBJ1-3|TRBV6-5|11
ASKGMNGNTIY
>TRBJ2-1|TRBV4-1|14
ASSQVGIRSYNEQF
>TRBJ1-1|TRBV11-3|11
ASSLVGQGEAF
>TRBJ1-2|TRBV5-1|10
ASSLSAYGYT
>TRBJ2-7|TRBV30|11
AWAGGGPYEQY
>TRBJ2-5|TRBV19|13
ASSRHRDAQETQY
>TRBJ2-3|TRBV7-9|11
ARSGGAEDTQY
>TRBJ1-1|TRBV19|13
ASSRGTGWDTEAF
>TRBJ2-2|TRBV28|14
ASTPGGGLLGGELF
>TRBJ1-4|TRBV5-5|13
ASSGGLRNNEKLF
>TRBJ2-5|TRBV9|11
ASSVDSQETQY
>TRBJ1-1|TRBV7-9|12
ASSPDSLNTEAF
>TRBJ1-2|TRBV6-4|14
ASSDSAGAWIYGYT
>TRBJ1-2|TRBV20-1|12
SASAGGSNYGYT
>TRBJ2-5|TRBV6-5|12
ASTSTGSGETQY
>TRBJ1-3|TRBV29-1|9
SVDSGNTIY
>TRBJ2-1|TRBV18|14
ASSPTGVSSYNEQF
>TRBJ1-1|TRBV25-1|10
ASRVTGTEAF
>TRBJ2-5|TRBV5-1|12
ASSLGTVQETQY
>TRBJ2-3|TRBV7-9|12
ASSLGVAGDTQY